Below, one T cell receptor beta chain is given with its context. TCRdb's table, derived via immunoSEQ multiplex PCR, lists solely in-frame clones and lacks some. The data contain some 90,000 clones, 70% to 90% of them singletons. The data were obtained in a study of T cell responses to AZD1222 COVID-19 vaccine. The CDR3 sequence is 15 residues long. The V and J ends lost 0 bases and 2 bases, in that order; junction bases with no gene match: 3. Germline lookup yields CDR1 SGHRS and CDR2 YFSETQ. The TCR was taken from an adult who received the AZD1222 COVID-19 vaccine. The sequencing used peripheral blood, collected 28 days after the second AZD1222 dose. The gene calls are TRBV5-1 and TRBJ2-5; 8 positions match TRBD1. The CDR3 protein is CASSLATGAQETQYF. DNA of the CDR3: TGCGCCAGCAGCTTGGCGACAGGGGCGCAAGAGACCCAGTACTTC.